This passage covers 26 T cell receptor beta chains from one sample sequenced in a study of blood T cell repertoires in COVID-19. TCRdb keeps only in-frame clones here, not all; method: immunoSEQ multiplex PCR. Among approximately 250,000 clones listed, just under 90% were seen once. Sequenced material: PBMCs or T cells enriched from blood (not recorded which). The receptors shown here come from a woman under 40 with acute COVID-19.

J is TRBJ2-7 and V is TRBV28; D may be TRBD1 (5 bases). V was trimmed by 4 bases and J by 5 bases, leaving 12 bases between them. The CDR3 has 13 amino acids. Germline CDR1 MDHEN, CDR2 SYDVKM. CDR3 DNA: TGTGCCAGCAGTTCGACAGCTCTGAACGAGCAGTACTTC. It codes for CASSSTALNEQYF.

The chain combines TRBV27 with TRBJ2-5; D is possibly TRBD2 (7 bases). The length of the CDR3 is 18 residues. The germline CDR1 and CDR2 sequences are MNHEY and SMNVEV (reference sequence). V lost 7 bases and J 3 bases, leaving 27 bases between the germline ends. CDR3 sequence reads: CASTGGSTGKRGKETQYF. The CDR3 coding sequence is TGTGCCAGCACCGGGGGAAGCACAGGGAAGCGGGGCAAAGAGACCCAGTACTTC.

The chain links TRBV27 to TRBJ2-1; tentatively, D is TRBD1 (6 bases). Trimming left V 7 bases short and J 4 bases short, with 14 bases between. This CDR3 comprises 14 residues. CDR1 MNHEY and CDR2 SMNVEV come from the germline V gene (reference sequence). CDR3 residues: CASTRDTYYNEQFF. Here the CDR3 DNA reads TGTGCCAGCACCCGGGACACCTATTACAATGAGCAGTTCTTC.

In its sample, this clone was seen once. The CDR3 nucleotides read TGTGCCAGCAGCCAAGAGTTTAGGTCTAGCGGGAGGGCGGGCTACGAGCAGTACTTC. It yields the protein CASSQEFRSSGRAGYEQYF. The chain employs TRBV3-1 (or the pseudogene TRBV3-2) and TRBJ2-7, with 12 positions matching TRBD2. With 0 bases clipped from V and 3 bases from J, the junction kept 12 bases outside the gene matches. This CDR3 is built from 19 residues. In germline, CDR1 is LGHDT, CDR2 YNNKEL (reference sequence).

The chain carries TRBV2 and TRBJ1-5; D is unclear. CDR1 and CDR2 from the germline V gene are SNHLY and FYNNEI. V was clipped by 8 bases and J by 4 bases, with 12 bases between them. This CDR3 comprises 13 residues. For the CDR3, the DNA is TGTGCCAGCGCACAACGGGGTAATCAGCCCCAGCATTTT. It codes for CASAQRGNQPQHF.

The V gene is TRBV6-1, the J gene TRBJ2-7, with 10 bases matching TRBD2. This CDR3 contains 16 residues. V was pared by 4 bases and J by 0 bases, with 6 bases of the junction left unmatched. Germline CDR1 is MNHNS and CDR2 is SASEGT. CDR3 sequence reads: CASSAPGTSASYEQYF. The DNA of the CDR3 is TGTGCCAGCAGTGCCCCCGGGACTAGCGCCTCCTACGAGCAGTACTTC.

As regards this clone: Other DNA variants within this sample encode the same CDR3. V is TRBV7-2 and J is TRBJ2-1; 9 positions agree with TRBD2. CDR1 is SGHTA, CDR2 FQGNSA, per germline. The junction had 6 bases not matched to a gene; V was cut back by 5 bases and J by 4 bases. The CDR3 covers 15 residues. Here the CDR3 reads CASSPGLAGYNEQFF. For the CDR3, the DNA is TGTGCCAGCAGCCCCGGCCTAGCGGGATACAATGAGCAGTTCTTC.

The chain uses TRBV9 and TRBJ2-3; D uncertain. The V gene's germline CDR1 is SGDLS and CDR2 YYNGEE. V lost 4 bases to trimming and J lost 0 bases, with 6 bases between them. The CDR3 consists of 13 residues. The chain's CDR3 is CASSRTSTDTQYF. The CDR3 DNA reads TGTGCCAGCAGCAGAACTAGCACAGATACGCAGTATTTT.

This chain links TRBV5-1 with TRBJ1-6; no clear D. CDR1 is SGHRS, CDR2 YFSETQ, per germline. V was pared by 7 bases and J by 6 bases, with 20 bases between. This CDR3 has 16 residues. CDR3 DNA sequence: TGCGCCAGCTCAATCGGCCAGGTCGCGAGTAATTCACCCCTCCACTTT. Protein sequence: CASSIGQVASNSPLHF.

V usage is TRBV24-1 and J usage is TRBJ2-1; 8 nucleotides agree with TRBD1. After removal of 2 bases from V and 0 bases from J, the junction contained 11 bases not matched to a gene. The germline gives CDR1 KGHDR, CDR2 SFDVKD. This CDR3 is 19 amino acids long. CDR3 protein: CATSDSTGTGRSSYNEQFF. Written as DNA, the CDR3 is TGTGCCACCAGTGATTCAACCGGGACAGGACGCAGCTCCTACAATGAGCAGTTCTTC.

This chain joins TRBV7-2 and TRBJ2-7; a weak D match, TRBD1 (6 bases). The germline gives CDR1 SGHTA, CDR2 FQGNSA. V was cut by 3 bases and J by 0 bases, with 12 bases left in between. CDR3 size: 15 residues. DNA of the CDR3: TGTGCCAGCAGCTTGAGGCAGGGGTCCTCCTACGAGCAGTACTTC. The encoded protein is CASSLRQGSSYEQYF.

The V gene is TRBV4-1, the J gene TRBJ1-2, with D tentatively TRBD1 (5 bases). CDR1 is MGHRA, CDR2 YSYEKL, per germline. Deletions cut 3 bases from V and 4 bases from J, with 9 bases between. The CDR3 loop spans 13 amino acids. The CDR3 protein is CASSQTVLYGYTF. The CDR3, as DNA: TGCGCCAGCAGCCAGACAGTTCTCTATGGCTACACCTTC.

The V call is TRBV27, the J call TRBJ2-3; D might be TRBD1 (6 bases). Trimming pared 5 bases from V and 5 bases from J, leaving 17 bases between. Germline CDR1 is MNHEY and CDR2 is SMNVEV (reference sequence). The CDR3 runs to 15 residues. CDR3 sequence (DNA): TGTGCCAGCAGTATCCTCCGGGACACCGGAGATACGCAGTATTTT. Its translation is CASSILRDTGDTQYF.

The chain recombines TRBV14 with TRBJ2-7, with D possibly being TRBD1 (6 bases). Looked up from germline, CDR1 is SGHDN and CDR2 is FVKESK. The germline V and J ends were trimmed by 1 base and 7 bases, with 17 bases remaining between them. The CDR3 covers 15 residues. This chain's CDR3 is CASSQVWQGQQEQYF. The DNA of the CDR3 is TGTGCCAGCAGCCAAGTATGGCAGGGGCAGCAGGAGCAGTACTTC.

The rearrangement links TRBV5-1 to TRBJ2-3; perhaps TRBD1 as D (6 bases). The CDR3 has 17 residues. V was shortened by 4 bases and J by 0 bases, with 18 bases between the two germline ends. CDR1 is SGHRS and CDR2 is YFSETQ in the germline V gene. The CDR3 sequence is CASSHIYAGESTDTQYF. CDR3 coding DNA: TGCGCCAGCAGCCATATTTACGCAGGGGAGAGCACAGATACGCAGTATTTT.

This chain joins TRBV10-3 and TRBJ2-7, with 11 positions matching TRBD1. Per the germline V gene, CDR1 is ENHRY and CDR2 is SYGVKD. Trimming took 6 bases from V and 0 from J; bases not matched to a gene: 1. The CDR3 sequence is 14 residues long. The CDR3 region has the DNA TGTGCCATCAGAGGGACAGGGGGCTCCTACGAGCAGTACTTC. This gives the protein CAIRGTGGSYEQYF.

The gene calls are TRBV5-1 and TRBJ2-3; TRBD2 aligns across 16 bases. V lost 3 bases, J lost 8 bases, and 6 bases stayed unmatched. This CDR3 region has 16 residues. Per the germline V gene, CDR1 is SGHRS and CDR2 is YFSETQ. Here the CDR3 reads CASSWGTSGREVTQYF. In DNA, the CDR3 is TGCGCCAGCAGCTGGGGGACTAGCGGGAGGGAAGTTACGCAGTATTTT.

The gene calls are TRBV7-9 and TRBJ2-2; no definite D call. Trimming stripped 5 bases from V and 6 bases from J, with 7 bases between. The CDR3 is 12 amino acids. Germline values: CDR1 SEHNR, CDR2 FQNEAQ (reference sequence). This CDR3 reads CASSRSSGELFF. The CDR3 nucleotides are TGTGCCAGCAGCCGTAGTTCCGGGGAGCTGTTTTTT.

This rearrangement joins TRBV21-1 to TRBJ2-7; the table's TRBD2 call for D was not verified on the DNA. TRBV21-1 is a pseudogene locus. CDR3 length equals 18 residues. The CDR3 coding sequence is TGTGCCAGCAGCAAAGAGGGACTAGCGGGAGCTCCCCTTTACGAGCAGTACTTC. Its translation is CASSKEGLAGAPLYEQYF.

The V call is TRBV15, the J call TRBJ1-4; tentatively, D is TRBD1 (5 bases). V lost 0 bases, J lost 0 bases, and 14 bases lay in between. This CDR3 is 18 amino acids long. CDR1 and CDR2 (germline): LNHNV, YYDKDF (reference sequence). Here the CDR3 reads CATSRDPLATATNEKLFF. CDR3 coding DNA: TGTGCCACCAGCAGAGATCCTTTGGCGACAGCAACTAATGAAAAACTGTTTTTT.

This chain uses TRBV11-2 with TRBJ2-7; 16 nucleotides agree with TRBD2. Germline assignment: CDR1 SGHAT and CDR2 FQNNGV. This CDR3 contains 17 residues. The trim removed 7 bases at V and 2 bases at J, leaving 8 bases unmatched. The CDR3 sequence: CASNFPGLAGGPYEQYF. As DNA, the CDR3 is TGTGCCAGCAACTTTCCGGGACTAGCGGGAGGGCCCTACGAGCAGTACTTC. Full variable domain (missing parts from reference TRBV11-2 and TRBJ2-7): EAGVAQSPRYKIIEKRQSVAFWCNPISGHATLYWYQQILGQGPKLLIQFQNNGVVDDSQLPKDRFSAERLKGVDSTLKIQPAKLEDSAVYLCASNFPGLAGGPYEQYFGPGTRLTVT.

This clone appeared once. The chain carries TRBV6-2 or TRBV6-3 and TRBJ1-5; no reliable D call. V was clipped by 2 bases and J by 2 bases, with 13 bases between them. The CDR3 covers 16 residues. Germline V gene data show CDR1 as MNHEY and CDR2 as SVGEGT. CDR3 nucleotides: TGTGCCAGCAGTTACGAGAGGTGGGTCCGCAATCAGCCCCAGCATTTT. This translates into CASSYERWVRNQPQHF.

The chain uses TRBV7-2 and TRBJ2-2; TRBD2 matches 11 bases. V shed 3 bases, J shed 5 bases, and the junction held 8 bases outside the gene matches. The CDR3 has 17 amino acids. Germline-derived CDR1 and CDR2 are SGHTA and FQGNSA. CDR3 bases: TGTGCCAGCAGCTTCAACCCGGGACTAGCGGTTACCGGGGAGCTGTTTTTT. Amino acids: CASSFNPGLAVTGELFF.

In the case of this clone: This specimen includes other DNA sequences encoding the same CDR3. The chain joins TRBV18 to TRBJ1-3, with 8 bases aligning to TRBD1. CDR1 and CDR2 (germline): KGHSH, LQKENI. The CDR3 contains 15 residues. Trimming took 2 bases from V and 4 from J; bases not matched to a gene: 4. The DNA of the CDR3 is TGTGCCAGCTCACCAGGCGGACAGGGAGGAAACACCATATATTTT. Its translation is CASSPGGQGGNTIYF. The whole variable domain, filled in from reference TRBV18 and TRBJ1-3, reads NAGVMQNPRHLVRRRGQEARLRCSPMKGHSHVYWYRQLPEEGLKFMVYLQKENIIDESGMPKERFSAEFPKEGPSILRIQQVVRGDSAAYFCASSPGGQGGNTIYFGEGSWLTVV.

This clone is a singleton in its sample. The chain joins TRBV6-2 or TRBV6-3 to TRBJ1-4; D is uncertain. The CDR3 runs to 15 residues. Trimming took off 3 bases at V and 5 bases at J, with 13 bases between the two ends. CDR1 is MNHEY, CDR2 SVGEGT, per germline. CDR3 DNA: TGTGCCAGCAGTTATGTGGGGAGACCGAATGAAAAACTGTTTTTT. This codes for CASSYVGRPNEKLFF.

This chain connects TRBV28 to TRBJ2-1; D gene ambiguous. This CDR3 region has 11 residues. Germline loops: CDR1 MDHEN, CDR2 SYDVKM. The V end lost 5 bases, the J end lost 8 bases, and 7 bases lay between the germline ends. The CDR3 spells CASSTQYEQFF. CDR3 in DNA: TGTGCCAGCAGTACCCAGTATGAGCAGTTCTTC.